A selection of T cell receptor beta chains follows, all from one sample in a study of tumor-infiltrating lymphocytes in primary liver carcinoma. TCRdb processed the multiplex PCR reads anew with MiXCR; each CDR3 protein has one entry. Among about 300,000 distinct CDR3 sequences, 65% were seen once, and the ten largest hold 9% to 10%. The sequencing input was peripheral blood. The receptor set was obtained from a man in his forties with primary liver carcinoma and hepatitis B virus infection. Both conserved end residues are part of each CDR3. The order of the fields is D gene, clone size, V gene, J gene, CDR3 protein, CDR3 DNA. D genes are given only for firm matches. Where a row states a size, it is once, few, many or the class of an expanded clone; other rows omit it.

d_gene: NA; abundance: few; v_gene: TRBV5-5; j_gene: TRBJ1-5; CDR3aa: CASSRANHQPQHF; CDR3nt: TGTGCCAGCAGCCGAGCCAATCATCAGCCCCAGCATTTT
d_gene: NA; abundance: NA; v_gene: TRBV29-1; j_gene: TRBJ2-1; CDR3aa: CSVVPFVGLGNEQFF; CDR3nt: TGCAGCGTTGTCCCATTTGTGGGATTGGGTAATGAGCAGTTCTTC
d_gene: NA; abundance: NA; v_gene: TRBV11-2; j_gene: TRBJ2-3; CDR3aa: CASSLRGNGTDIQYF; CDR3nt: TGTGCCAGCAGCTTGAGGGGGAACGGCACAGATATACAGTATTTT
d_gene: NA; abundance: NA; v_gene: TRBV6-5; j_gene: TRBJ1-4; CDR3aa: CASSASRGTNEKLFF; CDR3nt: TGTGCCAGCAGTGCCTCAAGGGGAACTAATGAAAAACTGTTTTTT
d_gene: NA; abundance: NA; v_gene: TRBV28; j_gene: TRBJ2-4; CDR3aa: CASSLRVRGNIQYF; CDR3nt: TGTGCCAGCAGTTTAAGAGTGCGGGGAAACATTCAGTACTTC
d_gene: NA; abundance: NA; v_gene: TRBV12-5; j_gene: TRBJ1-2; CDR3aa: CASGLNGATGNLYGYTF; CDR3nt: TGTGCTAGTGGTTTAAATGGAGCAACAGGGAACCTATATGGCTACACCTTC
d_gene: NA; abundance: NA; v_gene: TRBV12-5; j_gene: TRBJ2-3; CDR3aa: CACGSGVEDTQYF; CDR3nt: TGTGCTTGTGGGTCGGGAGTTGAAGATACGCAGTATTTT
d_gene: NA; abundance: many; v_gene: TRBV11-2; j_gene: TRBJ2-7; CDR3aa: CASSLRAPGSDEQYF; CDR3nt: TGTGCCAGCAGCTTAAGGGCCCCCGGGTCCGACGAGCAGTACTTC
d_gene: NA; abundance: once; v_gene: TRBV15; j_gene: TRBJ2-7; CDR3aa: CATWTQGSYEQYF; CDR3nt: TGTGCCACCTGGACGCAGGGTTCCTACGAGCAGTACTTC
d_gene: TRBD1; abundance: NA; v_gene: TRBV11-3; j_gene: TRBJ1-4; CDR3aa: CASSSWTGAINEKLFF; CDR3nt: TGTGCCAGCAGCTCTTGGACAGGTGCAATTAATGAAAAACTGTTTTTT